Given below is one T cell receptor (beta chain) in context. The data stem from a study of cytomegalovirus exposure and HLA in healthy donors. V was pared by 2 bases and J by 1 base, with 6 bases of the junction left unmatched. Germline lookup yields CDR1 MNHNS and CDR2 SASEGT. The CDR3 is 18 residues long. It was with 60 Vbeta and 13 Jbeta primers that the PCR ran. Here immunoSEQ multiplex PCR was the method, and the copy in TCRdb shows in-frame clones only, minus some. The sample lists 50,000 to 65,000 clones; approximately 70% were seen once. The clonotype originates from a woman aged 45-65 years in good health and CMV-seropositive. The rearrangement joins TRBV6-1 to TRBJ1-6, with 9 bases lining up with TRBD1. The sequencing input was PBMCs. Here the CDR3 reads CASSEWWTGESYNSPLHF. CDR3 bases: TGTGCCAGCAGTGAATGGTGGACAGGGGAATCCTATAATTCACCCCTCCACTTT.